The clone carrying this T cell receptor (beta chain) was seen only a few times. These data are taken from a study of shared clonotypes between healthy human individuals. The repertoire was sequenced with immunoSEQ multiplex PCR; TCRdb's copy has only in-frame clones and lacks some. The table records hundreds of thousands of clones, 55% to 85% of them present only once. Germline assignment: CDR1 ENHRY and CDR2 SYGVKD. The CDR3 extends over 13 amino acids. The junction had 4 bases not matched to a gene; V was cut back by 6 bases and J by 3 bases. The origin of this receptor is a woman aged 25 to 45 in good health. The source material was memory CD4+ T cells sorted from blood. Noted subset: CD45RA-negative fraction. The gene calls are TRBV10-3 and TRBJ1-2; 7 positions agree with TRBD1. For the CDR3, the DNA is TGTGCCATCAGGGGCGGGACAGACTATGGCTACACCTTC. The encoded protein is CAIRGGTDYGYTF.